This TCR beta chain was obtained from a study of cytomegalovirus exposure and HLA in healthy donors. Across the whole study: Earlier results showed roughly 120 million unique TCR beta sequences derived from approximately 180 million T cells. Researchers found that approximately 80% of 350 to 500 genotyped donors fell within the Caucasian-associated ancestry cluster.

CDR1 and CDR2 from the germline V gene are LGHNT and FRNRAP. CDR3 size: 17 residues. This clone turned up a few times. The antigen remains unidentified. PCR involved 60 Vbeta and 13 Jbeta primers. Under the authors' procedure: Later work found 80 million to 85 million unique TCR beta chains, with about 10 million shared. This table comes from immunoSEQ multiplex PCR, and its TCRdb copy is limited to in-frame clones, with some not included. The V and J calls and clone size were taken over from that table, and D and trimming were inferred from the DNA. This sample has roughly 100,000 clones, with around three quarters found just once. Study outcomes and limitations: A previous analysis found most TCR beta V segments productive roughly 87% or roughly 30% of the time.

The gene calls are TRBV12-5 and TRBJ2-5; 7 nucleotides agree with TRBD1. The J call is doubtful: the DNA matches TRBJ2-7 better. The sample taken for sequencing was PBMCs. The sequence came from a middle-aged man in good health and CMV-seropositive. This chain's CDR3 is CASGLDNLVTGKDEQYF. CDR3 sequence (DNA): TGTGCTAGTGGTTTGGATAATCTGGTGACAGGGAAAGACGAGCAGTACTTC.